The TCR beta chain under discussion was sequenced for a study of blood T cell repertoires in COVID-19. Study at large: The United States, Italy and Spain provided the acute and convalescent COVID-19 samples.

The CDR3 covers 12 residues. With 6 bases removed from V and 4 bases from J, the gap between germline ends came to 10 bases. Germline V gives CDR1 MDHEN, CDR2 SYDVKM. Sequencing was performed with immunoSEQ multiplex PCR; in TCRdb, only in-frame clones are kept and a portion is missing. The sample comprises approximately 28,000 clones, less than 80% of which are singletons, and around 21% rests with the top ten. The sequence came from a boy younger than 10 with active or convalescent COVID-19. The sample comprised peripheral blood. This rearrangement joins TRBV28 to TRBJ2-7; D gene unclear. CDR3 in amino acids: CASRKTVYEQYF. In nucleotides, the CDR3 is TGTGCCAGCAGGAAGACTGTGTACGAGCAGTACTTC. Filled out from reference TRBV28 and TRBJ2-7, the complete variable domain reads DVKVTQSSRYLVKRTGEKVFLECVQDMDHENMFWYRQDPGLGLRLIYFSYDVKMKEKGDIPEGYSVSREKKERFSLILESASTNQTSMYLCASRKTVYEQYFGPGTRLTVT.